The next 2 T cell receptor beta chains were all read from a single sample in a study of blood T cells in healthy people across ages. Combining a sample-barcoded 5' primer with a J-beta primer mix, a second PCR ran for 7 to 11 cycles. TCRdb called the 5' RACE reads again in MiXCR, with one record for every CDR3 protein. The table lists 550,000 to 750,000 distinct CDR3 sequences, roughly 20% of them singletons, with roughly 3.7% in the top ten. The sample taken for sequencing was blood. All receptors derive from a man aged 70-80 years in good health.

The chain combines TRBV6-6 with TRBJ2-1; TRBD2 is a possible D gene (6 bases). The J call may be in error: the DNA end matches TRBJ2-5 better. Germline V CDR1 and CDR2: MNHNY, SVGAGI (reference sequence). The CDR3 spans 11 residues. The DNA of the CDR3 is TGTGCCACCGGGCGGGGCGAGACCCAGTACTTC. Translated: CATGRGETQYF.

This clonotype has more than one count but fewer than ten. V usage is TRBV12-3 or TRBV12-4 and J usage is TRBJ2-2, with a possible D match to TRBD1 (6 bases). Trimming pared 3 bases from V and 1 base from J, leaving 12 bases between. The CDR3 is 16 amino acids. The CDR3 here is CASSFRKGVNTGELFF. The CDR3 nucleotides read TGTGCCAGCAGTTTTAGGAAGGGGGTGAACACCGGGGAGCTGTTTTTT.